This TCR beta chain appears in the sequencing data of a study of siplizumab effects on memory and regulatory T cells. Notes on the study in general: An assignable phenotype, naive or memory, was missing from roughly 79-95% of proliferating CD4+ or CD8+ clones. Under siplizumab, an average around 68% of mappable alloreactive CD4+ clones were Treg-derived, compared with under 35% in controls.

This CDR3 spans 13 amino acids. V shed 7 bases, J shed 1 base, and the junction held 1 base outside the gene matches. Germline V gives CDR1 MDHEN, CDR2 SYDVKM. The assay was immunoSEQ multiplex PCR, and TCRdb's table has in-frame clones only and misses some. The sample contains 9,900 or so clones, 40% to 55% of which appear only once. The mixed lymphocyte reaction cells were cocultured at 37°C for more than five days. Of note for this clone: The target antigen is unknown.

This TCR came from a human donor in good health; the cells came from an allogeneic mixed lymphocyte reaction. This chain links TRBV28 with TRBJ2-4; 7 bases fit TRBD2. Input material: CFSE-low (dividing) CD4+ T cells sorted from an allogeneic mixed lymphocyte reaction. CDR3 coding DNA: TGTGCCAGCACCGGGGGGGCCAAAAACATTCAGTACTTC. It yields the protein CASTGGAKNIQYF.